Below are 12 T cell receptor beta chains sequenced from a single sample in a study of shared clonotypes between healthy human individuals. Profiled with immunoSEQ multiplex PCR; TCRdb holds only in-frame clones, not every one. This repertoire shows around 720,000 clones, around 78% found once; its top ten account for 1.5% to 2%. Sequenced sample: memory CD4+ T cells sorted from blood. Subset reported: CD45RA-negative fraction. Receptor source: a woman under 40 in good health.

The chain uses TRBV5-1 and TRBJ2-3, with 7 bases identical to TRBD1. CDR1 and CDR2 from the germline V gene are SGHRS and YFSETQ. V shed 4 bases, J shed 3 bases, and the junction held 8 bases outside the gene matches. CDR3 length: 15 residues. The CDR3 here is CASSPQTGRTDTQYF. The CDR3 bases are TGCGCCAGCAGCCCCCAGACAGGGCGGACAGATACGCAGTATTTT. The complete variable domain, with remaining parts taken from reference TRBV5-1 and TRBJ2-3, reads KAGVTQTPRYLIKTRGQQVTLSCSPISGHRSVSWYQQTPGQGLQFLFEYFSETQRNKGNFPGRFSGRQFSNSRSEMNVSTLELGDSALYLCASSPQTGRTDTQYFGPGTRLTVL.

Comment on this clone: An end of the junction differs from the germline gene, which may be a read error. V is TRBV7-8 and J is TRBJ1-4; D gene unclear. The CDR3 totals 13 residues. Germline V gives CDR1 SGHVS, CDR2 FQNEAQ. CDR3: CASTAYTSEKLFF. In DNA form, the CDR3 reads TGTGCCAGCACAGCTTACACTAGTGAAAAACTGTTTTTT.

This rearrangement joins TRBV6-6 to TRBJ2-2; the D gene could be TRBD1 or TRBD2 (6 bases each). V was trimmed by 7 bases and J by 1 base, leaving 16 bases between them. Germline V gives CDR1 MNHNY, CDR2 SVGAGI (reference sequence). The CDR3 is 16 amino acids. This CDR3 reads CASKPGANLNTGELFF. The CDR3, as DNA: TGTGCCAGCAAACCGGGGGCAAACCTGAACACCGGGGAGCTGTTTTTT.

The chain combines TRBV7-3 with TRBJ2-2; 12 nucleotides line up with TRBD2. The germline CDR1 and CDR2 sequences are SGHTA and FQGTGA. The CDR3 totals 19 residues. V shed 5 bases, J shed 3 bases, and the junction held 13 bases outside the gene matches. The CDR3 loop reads CASSPRRSSGRADTGELFF. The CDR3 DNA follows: TGTGCCAGCAGCCCCAGAAGGTCTAGCGGGAGGGCCGACACCGGGGAGCTGTTTTTT.

As DNA, the CDR3 is TGCAGCGTTGAAGTGGGACAACGGGTCTATGGCTACACCTTC. Translating it yields CSVEVGQRVYGYTF. The gene calls are TRBV29-1 and TRBJ1-2, with TRBD1 as a possible D gene (6 bases). Deletions cut 1 base from V and 4 bases from J, with 13 bases between. This CDR3 comprises 14 residues. CDR1 and CDR2 from the germline V gene are SQVTM and ANQGSEA.

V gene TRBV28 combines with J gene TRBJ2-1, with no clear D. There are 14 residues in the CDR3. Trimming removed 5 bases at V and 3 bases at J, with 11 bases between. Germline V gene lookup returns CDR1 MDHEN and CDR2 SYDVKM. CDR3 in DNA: TGTGCCAGCAGTCGACACTACGACTACAATGAGCAGTTCTTC. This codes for CASSRHYDYNEQFF. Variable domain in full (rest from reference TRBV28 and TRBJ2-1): DVKVTQSSRYLVKRTGEKVFLECVQDMDHENMFWYRQDPGLGLRLIYFSYDVKMKEKGDIPEGYSVSREKKERFSLILESASTNQTSMYLCASSRHYDYNEQFFGPGTRLTVL.

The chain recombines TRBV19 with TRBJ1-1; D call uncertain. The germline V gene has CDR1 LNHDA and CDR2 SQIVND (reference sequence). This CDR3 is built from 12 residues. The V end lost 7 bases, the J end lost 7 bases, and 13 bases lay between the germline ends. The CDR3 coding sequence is TGTGCCAGTAACGCCAGAAACTATGAAGCTTTCTTT. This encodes CASNARNYEAFF. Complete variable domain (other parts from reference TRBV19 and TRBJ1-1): DGGITQSPKYLFRKEGQNVTLSCEQNLNHDAMYWYRQDPGQGLRLIYYSQIVNDFQKGDIAEGYSVSREKKESFPLTVTSAQKNPTAFYLCASNARNYEAFFGQGTRLTVV.

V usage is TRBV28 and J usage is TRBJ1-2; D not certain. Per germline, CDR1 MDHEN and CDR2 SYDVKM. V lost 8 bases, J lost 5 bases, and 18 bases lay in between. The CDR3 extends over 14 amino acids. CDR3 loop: CASGSRPLTYGYTF. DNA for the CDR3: TGTGCCAGCGGATCAAGACCCTTAACGTATGGCTACACCTTC.

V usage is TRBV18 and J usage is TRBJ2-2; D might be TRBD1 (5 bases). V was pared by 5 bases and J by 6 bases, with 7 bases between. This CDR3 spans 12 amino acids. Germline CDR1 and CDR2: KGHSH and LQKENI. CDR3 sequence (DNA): TGTGCCAGCTCAGGGGCGGCCGGGGAGCTGTTTTTT. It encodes CASSGAAGELFF.

As DNA, the CDR3 is TGCGCCAGCAGTACAGATCGAGCGGGCTTAGAGACCCAGTACTTC. Translating gives CASSTDRAGLETQYF. This chain links TRBV5-1 with TRBJ2-5, with D perhaps matching TRBD2 (6 bases). Germline V gene lookup returns CDR1 SGHRS and CDR2 YFSETQ. The CDR3 runs 15 residues. Trimming took off 5 bases at V and 4 bases at J, with 18 bases between the two ends.

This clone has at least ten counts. CDR3 coding DNA: TGCGCCAGCAGCAAAGGGACAGACTATGGCTACACCTTC. It yields the protein CASSKGTDYGYTF. The chain links TRBV5-1 to TRBJ1-2, with TRBD1 identical over 7 bases. V lost 4 bases to trimming and J lost 3 bases; unmatched junction nucleotides: 3. This CDR3 comprises 13 residues. In germline, CDR1 is SGHRS, CDR2 YFSETQ.

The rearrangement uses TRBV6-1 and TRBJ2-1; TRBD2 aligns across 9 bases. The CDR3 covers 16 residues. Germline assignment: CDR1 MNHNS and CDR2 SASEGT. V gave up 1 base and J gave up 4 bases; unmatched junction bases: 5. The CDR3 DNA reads TGTGCCAGCAGTGAAGTAATAGCGGGAGCATACAATGAGCAGTTCTTC. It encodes CASSEVIAGAYNEQFF.